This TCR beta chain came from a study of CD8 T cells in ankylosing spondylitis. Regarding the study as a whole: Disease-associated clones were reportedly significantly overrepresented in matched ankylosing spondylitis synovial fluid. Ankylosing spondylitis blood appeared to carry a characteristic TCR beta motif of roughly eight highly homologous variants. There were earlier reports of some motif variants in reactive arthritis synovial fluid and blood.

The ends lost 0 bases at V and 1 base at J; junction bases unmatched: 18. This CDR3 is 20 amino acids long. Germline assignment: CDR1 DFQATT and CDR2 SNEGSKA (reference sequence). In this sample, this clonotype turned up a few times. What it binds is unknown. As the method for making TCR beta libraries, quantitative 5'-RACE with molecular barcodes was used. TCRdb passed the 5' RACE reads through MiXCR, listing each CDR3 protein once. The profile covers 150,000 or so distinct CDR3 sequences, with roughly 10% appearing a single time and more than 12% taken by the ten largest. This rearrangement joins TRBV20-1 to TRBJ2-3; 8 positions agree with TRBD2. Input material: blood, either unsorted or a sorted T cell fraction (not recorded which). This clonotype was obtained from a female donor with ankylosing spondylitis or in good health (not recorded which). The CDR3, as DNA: TGCAGTGCTAGAGATCGGGGGGGTAGCGGGGCCGGTGCCCGCACAGATACGCAGTATTTT. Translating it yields CSARDRGGSGAGARTDTQYF.